The clone carrying this T cell receptor (beta chain) occurred many times. Antigen: not known. The data are from a study of blood T cells in healthy people across ages. The study, taken as a whole, reports: Leaving the PBMCs unsorted stopped any conclusive comparison of naive versus antigen-experienced cells. The study regarded diversity estimates from one million T cells as underestimates.

It was with a sample-barcoded 5' primer and a J-beta primer mix that a second PCR of about 6 to 12 cycles was run. Each cDNA molecule, via a template-switch adaptor with 12 random nucleotides, was tagged. A single record per CDR3 protein comes from TCRdb applying MiXCR to the 5' RACE reads. The sample has hundreds of thousands of distinct CDR3 sequences, 40% to 65% seen once. Whenever a sample was processed, at least 7 million PBMCs were isolated. In germline, CDR1 is SGHRS, CDR2 YFSETQ. This CDR3 comprises 12 residues. V gave up 5 bases and J gave up 2 bases, with 8 bases separating them. The clonotype originates from a man at least 80 years old in good health. The chain couples TRBV5-1 to TRBJ2-7; D gene ambiguous. Sequences were obtained from blood. The CDR3 here is CASSLPAYEQYF. CDR3 nucleotide sequence: TGCGCCAGCAGTCTCCCCGCCTACGAGCAGTACTTC. Looking up the rest from reference TRBV5-1 and TRBJ2-7 gives the full variable domain: KAGVTQTPRYLIKTRGQQVTLSCSPISGHRSVSWYQQTPGQGLQFLFEYFSETQRNKGNFPGRFSGRQFSNSRSEMNVSTLELGDSALYLCASSLPAYEQYFGPGTRLTVT.